This T cell receptor (beta chain) derives from a study of technical replicates of blood from a few donors. The table came from immunoSEQ multiplex PCR; TCRdb's copy has only in-frame clones and leaves some out. The sample yields some 62,000 clones, around 90% seen once. Per germline, CDR1 SGHRS and CDR2 YFSETQ. Trimming took off 6 bases at V and 7 bases at J, with 23 bases between the two ends. This CDR3 is 15 amino acids long. The sequencing sample was made of PBMCs. The TCR comes from a human donor in good health. Some clones in this sample may be carry-over from other donors' samples. This chain uses TRBV5-1 with TRBJ2-7; D perhaps matches TRBD2 (6 bases). The CDR3 bases are TGCGCCAGCAACAGACAGCCGGGCGGGGCAACGGAGCAGTACTTC. Residues: CASNRQPGGATEQYF.